This T cell receptor beta chain was obtained from a study of blood T cell repertoires in COVID-19. The wider study: From the United States, Italy and Spain came samples of acute and convalescent COVID-19. The cDNA or gDNA used as material had been derived from T cells, B-cell-depleted T cells, or PBMCs.

Per the original methods: Reference gene primer amplification in the assay estimated nucleated cell counts. TCRdb's copy holds only in-frame clones and misses some; the assay was immunoSEQ multiplex PCR. The DNA gave D and trimming, while V, J and clone size come from that table. There are under 300,000 clones in the sample; 85% occur only once, and roughly 6.7% lies in the top ten. This CDR3 is built from 14 residues. The V gene lost 3 bases and the J gene lost 6 bases, with 11 bases spanning the gap. The germline V gene encodes CDR1 MNHEY and CDR2 SVGEGT. Enrollees, roughly 18 to 90 years old, lived in roughly 24 US areas. This clone was detected a few times.

The sample comprised PBMCs or T cells enriched from blood (not recorded which). The chain joins TRBV6-2 or TRBV6-3 to TRBJ2-2, with D possibly being TRBD2 (6 bases). This TCR derives from a woman between 45 and 60 years old who had been exposed to COVID-19. The chain's CDR3 is CASSYGGWAGELFF. As DNA, the CDR3 is TGTGCCAGCAGTTATGGAGGGTGGGCCGGGGAGCTGTTTTTT.